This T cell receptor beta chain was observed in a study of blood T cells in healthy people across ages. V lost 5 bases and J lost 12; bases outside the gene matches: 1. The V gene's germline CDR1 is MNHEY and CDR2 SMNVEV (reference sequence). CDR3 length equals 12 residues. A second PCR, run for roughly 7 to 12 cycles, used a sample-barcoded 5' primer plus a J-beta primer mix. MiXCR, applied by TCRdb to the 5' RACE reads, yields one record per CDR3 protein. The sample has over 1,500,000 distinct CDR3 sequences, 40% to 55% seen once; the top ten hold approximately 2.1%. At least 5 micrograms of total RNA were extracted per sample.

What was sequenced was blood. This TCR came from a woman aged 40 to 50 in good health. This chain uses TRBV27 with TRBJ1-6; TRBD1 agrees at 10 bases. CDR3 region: CASSRDRGPLHF. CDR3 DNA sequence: TGTGCCAGCAGTAGGGACAGGGGACCCCTCCACTTT.